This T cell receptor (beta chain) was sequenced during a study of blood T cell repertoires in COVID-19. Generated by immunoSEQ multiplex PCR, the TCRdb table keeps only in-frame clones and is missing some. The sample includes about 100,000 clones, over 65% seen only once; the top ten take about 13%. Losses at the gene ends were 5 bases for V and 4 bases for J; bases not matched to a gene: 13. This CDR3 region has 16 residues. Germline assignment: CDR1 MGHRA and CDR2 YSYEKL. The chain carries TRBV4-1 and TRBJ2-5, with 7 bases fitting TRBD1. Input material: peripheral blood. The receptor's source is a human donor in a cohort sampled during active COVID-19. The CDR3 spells CASSYGQNRGRETQYF. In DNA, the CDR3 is TGCGCCAGCAGCTACGGTCAGAACAGGGGTAGAGAGACCCAGTACTTC.